A selection of T cell receptor beta chains follows, all from one sample in a study of molecular identifiers for immune sequencing clone quantification. TCRdb processed the PCR reads anew with MiXCR; each CDR3 protein has one entry. Among approximately 500,000 distinct CDR3 sequences listed, about 26% were seen once. The specimen sequenced was naive CD8+ T cells from blood, with Jurkat cell RNA spiked in. The receptor set was obtained from a human donor in good health. Some libraries in this study had Jurkat cell RNA spiked in. CDR3s include the opening cysteine and the closing phenylalanine or tryptophan. The order of the fields is J gene, clone size, V gene, D gene, CDR3 protein, CDR3 DNA. A D gene is named only where the DNA matches it firmly. Clone size appears in some rows only: once, few, many, or a class for an expanded clone.

J gene: TRBJ2-5; clone size: few; V gene: TRBV11-2; D gene: TRBD2; CDR3 protein: CASSSAPGLAGRVDQYF; CDR3 DNA: TGTGCCAGCAGCTCTGCACCGGGACTAGCGGGAAGAGTCGACCAGTACTTC
J gene: TRBJ2-5; clone size: NA; V gene: TRBV20-1; D gene: NA; CDR3 protein: CSASLWQETQYF; CDR3 DNA: TGCAGTGCTAGTCTTTGGCAAGAGACCCAGTACTTC
J gene: TRBJ2-5; clone size: few; V gene: TRBV12-3/TRBV12-4; D gene: TRBD2; CDR3 protein: CASMGSSGGTVETQYF; CDR3 DNA: TGTGCCAGCATGGGTTCCAGCGGGGGGACAGTGGAGACCCAGTACTTC
J gene: TRBJ2-3; clone size: NA; V gene: TRBV4-1; D gene: TRBD1; CDR3 protein: CASSHATGGPTDTQYF; CDR3 DNA: TGCGCCAGCAGCCACGCGACAGGGGGCCCTACAGATACGCAGTATTTT
J gene: TRBJ2-7; clone size: few; V gene: TRBV18; D gene: TRBD1; CDR3 protein: CASSQGTGERYEQYF; CDR3 DNA: TGTGCCAGCTCACAGGGGACAGGGGAACGCTACGAGCAGTACTTC
J gene: TRBJ2-7; clone size: NA; V gene: TRBV13; D gene: NA; CDR3 protein: CASSLEGKYEQYF; CDR3 DNA: TGTGCCAGCAGCTTAGAGGGGAAGTACGAGCAGTACTTC
J gene: TRBJ1-3; clone size: NA; V gene: TRBV12-3/TRBV12-4; D gene: NA; CDR3 protein: CASSQIQGPGNTIYF; CDR3 DNA: TGTGCCAGCAGTCAGATACAGGGCCCCGGGAACACCATATATTTT
J gene: TRBJ2-7; clone size: NA; V gene: TRBV28; D gene: NA; CDR3 protein: CASSLMQGGSYEQYF; CDR3 DNA: TGTGCCAGCAGTTTAATGCAGGGGGGTTCCTACGAGCAGTACTTC
J gene: TRBJ1-1; clone size: many; V gene: TRBV3-1; D gene: NA; CDR3 protein: CASSQAGAGTEAFF; CDR3 DNA: TGTGCCAGCAGCCAAGCAGGGGCGGGCACTGAAGCTTTCTTT
J gene: TRBJ1-5; clone size: NA; V gene: TRBV19; D gene: TRBD1; CDR3 protein: CASSLDMTGGGQPQHF; CDR3 DNA: TGTGCCAGTAGTTTAGATATGACAGGGGGCGGTCAGCCCCAGCATTTT
J gene: TRBJ2-7; clone size: NA; V gene: TRBV27; D gene: TRBD1; CDR3 protein: CASSVTGSFVYEQYF; CDR3 DNA: TGTGCCAGCAGTGTGACAGGGAGTTTTGTCTACGAGCAGTACTTC
J gene: TRBJ2-5; clone size: many; V gene: TRBV7-9; D gene: NA; CDR3 protein: CASSARLGRSETQYF; CDR3 DNA: TGTGCCAGCAGCGCCCGATTAGGCCGGTCGGAGACCCAGTACTTC
J gene: TRBJ1-1; clone size: NA; V gene: TRBV2; D gene: TRBD1; CDR3 protein: CASSEMQGAGTEAFF; CDR3 DNA: TGTGCCAGCAGTGAAATGCAGGGGGCCGGAACTGAAGCTTTCTTT
J gene: TRBJ2-7; clone size: NA; V gene: TRBV7-2; D gene: TRBD1; CDR3 protein: CASSLPGGELKDYEQYF; CDR3 DNA: TGTGCCAGCAGCTTACCAGGGGGCGAACTGAAAGACTACGAGCAGTACTTC
J gene: TRBJ1-4; clone size: many; V gene: TRBV7-9; D gene: NA; CDR3 protein: CASSFGIPGELFF; CDR3 DNA: TGTGCCAGCAGCTTCGGGATCCCAGGGGAACTGTTTTTT
J gene: TRBJ2-1; clone size: many; V gene: TRBV5-5; D gene: TRBD2; CDR3 protein: CASSLEERGRYNEQFF; CDR3 DNA: TGTGCCAGCAGCTTGGAAGAGCGGGGGAGATACAATGAGCAGTTCTTC
J gene: TRBJ2-7; clone size: NA; V gene: TRBV4-2; D gene: TRBD1; CDR3 protein: CASSHATGGAYEQYF; CDR3 DNA: TGTGCCAGCAGCCACGCGACAGGGGGGGCCTACGAGCAGTACTTC
J gene: TRBJ1-1; clone size: many; V gene: TRBV20-1; D gene: NA; CDR3 protein: CSAISTRVEVNTEAFF; CDR3 DNA: TGCAGTGCCATCTCCACTAGGGTCGAAGTGAACACTGAAGCTTTCTTT
J gene: TRBJ1-1; clone size: NA; V gene: TRBV6-5; D gene: NA; CDR3 protein: CASSQDSRENTEAFF; CDR3 DNA: TGTGCCAGCAGCCAGGACAGCAGGGAGAACACTGAAGCTTTCTTT
J gene: TRBJ2-7; clone size: NA; V gene: TRBV30; D gene: TRBD2; CDR3 protein: CAWSVRGSGGSLSEQYF; CDR3 DNA: TGTGCCTGGAGTGTACGGGGTAGCGGGGGATCATTGAGCGAGCAGTACTTC
J gene: TRBJ1-6; clone size: NA; V gene: TRBV4-1; D gene: TRBD1; CDR3 protein: CASSQATGGSDNSPLHF; CDR3 DNA: TGCGCCAGCAGCCAGGCGACAGGGGGATCGGATAATTCACCCCTCCACTTT
J gene: TRBJ2-7; clone size: many; V gene: TRBV28; D gene: TRBD2; CDR3 protein: CASSLRGATSYEQYF; CDR3 DNA: TGTGCCAGCAGTTTGCGGGGGGCAACATCCTACGAGCAGTACTTC